What follows are 24 T cell receptor beta chains derived from one specimen sequenced in a study of OX40 agonist ivuxolimab in advanced cancers. Produced via immunoSEQ multiplex PCR; TCRdb's table is partial and in-frame only. The profile covers about 57,000 clones, with more than 80% appearing a single time and over 3% taken by the ten largest. This specimen consisted of CD4+ or CD8+ T cells sorted from blood, obtained in a trial of the OX40 agonist ivuxolimab. These receptors were collected from an adult with an advanced solid tumor such as melanoma, head and neck, liver or kidney cancer.

The chain couples TRBV27 to TRBJ1-5; D gene ambiguous. V was trimmed by 3 bases and J by 7 bases, leaving 7 bases between them. This CDR3 contains 12 residues. Germline V gene sequence: CDR1 MNHEY, CDR2 SMNVEV (reference sequence). The CDR3 sequence: CASSFPGQPQHF. Written as DNA, the CDR3 is TGTGCCAGCAGTTTCCCCGGGCAGCCCCAGCATTTT.

The rearrangement links TRBV11-2 to TRBJ2-5; D uncertain. The closer fit of TRBJ2-7 to the DNA end suggests the J call may be wrong. Germline CDR1 and CDR2: SGHAT and FQNNGV. The length of the CDR3 is 15 residues. The CDR3 nucleotides are TGTGCCAGCAGCTTAGTAGGGAATCCAGGCTACGAGCAGTACTTC. This encodes CASSLVGNPGYEQYF.

A few counts support this clone. The chain is built from TRBV16 and TRBJ2-2; D gene uncertain. Per the germline V gene, CDR1 is KGHSY and CDR2 is FQNENV. The CDR3 contains 16 residues. Trimming shortened V by 2 bases and J by 1 base, and 11 bases separated the two germline ends. The CDR3 region is CASSQERSRNTGELFF. The CDR3 region has the DNA TGTGCCAGCAGCCAAGAAAGGAGCCGGAACACCGGGGAGCTGTTTTTT. The whole variable domain, filled in from reference TRBV16 and TRBJ2-2, reads GEEVAQTPKHLVRGEGQKAKLYCAPIKGHSYVFWYQQVLKNEFKFLISFQNENVFDETGMPKERFSAKCLPNSPCSLEIQATKLEDSAVYFCASSQERSRNTGELFFGEGSRLTVL.

This clone was detected many times. V gene TRBV7-7 combines with J gene TRBJ2-3; weak D call: TRBD2 (5 bases). From germline, CDR1 is SSHAT and CDR2 FNYEAQ (reference sequence). V dropped 5 bases and J dropped 3 bases, with 9 bases sitting between them. CDR3 length: 13 amino acids. In nucleotides, the CDR3 is TGTGCCAGCAGCGAGGGTGGGACAGATACGCAGTATTTT. Protein product: CASSEGGTDTQYF. The full variable domain, completed using reference TRBV7-7 and TRBJ2-3, is GAGVSQSPRYKVTKRGQDVTLRCDPISSHATLYWYQQALGQGPEFLTYFNYEAQPDKSGLPSDRFSAERPEGSISTLTIQRTEQRDSAMYRCASSEGGTDTQYFGPGTRLTVL.

This clone showed up just a few times. The CDR3: CASSLTGQTGELFF. The CDR3 DNA reads TGTGCCAGCAGCCTCACGGGGCAGACCGGGGAGCTGTTTTTT. This chain connects TRBV7-7 to TRBJ2-2, with D possibly being TRBD1 or TRBD2 (5 bases each). Germline CDR1 is SSHAT and CDR2 is FNYEAQ (reference sequence). Trimming cost V 5 bases and J 5 bases, with 12 bases left between them. This CDR3 comprises 14 residues.

The chain employs TRBV5-1 and TRBJ1-1; D might be TRBD1 (5 bases). Germline CDR1 SGHRS, CDR2 YFSETQ. V lost 4 bases, J lost 2 bases, and 15 bases lay in between. CDR3 size: 15 residues. CDR3 in amino acids: CASSARQSSNTEAFF. CDR3 DNA sequence: TGCGCCAGCAGCGCCCGACAGTCCTCTAACACTGAAGCTTTCTTT.

The chain has TRBV7-8 and TRBJ2-3; 8 bases match TRBD1. From germline, CDR1 is SGHVS and CDR2 FQNEAQ. There are 17 residues in the CDR3. With 3 bases clipped from V and 6 bases from J, the junction kept 14 bases outside the gene matches. Written as DNA, the CDR3 is TGTGCCAGCAGCTTTCCCTACGGTGGCAGGGGGCGGGATACGCAGTATTTT. This translates into CASSFPYGGRGRDTQYF. The full variable domain, in which reference TRBV7-8 and TRBJ2-3 provide the parts outside the CDR3, is GAGVSQSPRYKVAKRGQDVALRCDPISGHVSLFWYQQALGQGPEFLTYFQNEAQLDKSGLPSDRFFAERPEGSVSTLKIQRTQQEDSAVYLCASSFPYGGRGRDTQYFGPGTRLTVL.

This clone was detected a few times. The rearrangement joins TRBV2 to TRBJ2-5; tentative D call: TRBD1 (6 bases). CDR1 SNHLY and CDR2 FYNNEI come from the germline V gene. This CDR3 spans 13 amino acids. V lost 7 bases and J lost 1, with 10 bases in between. The DNA for the CDR3 is TGTGCCAGCAAACAGGGATTCCAAGAGACCCAGTACTTC. This encodes CASKQGFQETQYF. Filled out from reference TRBV2 and TRBJ2-5, the complete variable domain reads EPEVTQTPSHQVTQMGQEVILRCVPISNHLYFYWYRQILGQKVEFLVSFYNNEISEKSEIFDDQFSVERPDGSNFTLKIRSTKLEDSAMYFCASKQGFQETQYFGPGTRLLVL.

This clone appeared once. V and J are TRBV18 and TRBJ1-2, with a weak D call TRBD1 (5 bases). CDR1 is KGHSH, CDR2 LQKENI, per germline. There are 14 residues in the CDR3. Trimming removed 1 base from V and 5 bases from J, with 11 bases in between. DNA of the CDR3: TGTGCCAGCTCACCACAGGGGCGAGAGTATGGCTACACCTTC. Its translation is CASSPQGREYGYTF.

The chain combines TRBV4-2 with TRBJ2-7; a possible D gene is TRBD1 (5 bases). The V gene lost 1 base and the J gene lost 3 bases, with 10 bases spanning the gap. The V gene's germline CDR1 is LGHNA and CDR2 YNFKEQ. This CDR3 is built from 14 residues. Written as DNA, the CDR3 is TGTGCCAGCAGCCAAGGGGCCAGGGTCTACGAGCAGTACTTC. Translation gives CASSQGARVYEQYF.

This sequence joins TRBV27 and TRBJ1-4; D possibly corresponds to TRBD1 (5 bases). V was clipped by 3 bases and J by 5 bases, with 10 bases between them. The CDR3 runs 14 residues. Germline V gene sequence: CDR1 MNHEY, CDR2 SMNVEV (reference sequence). This chain's CDR3 is CASSLAGGNEKLFF. In nucleotides, the CDR3 is TGTGCCAGCAGTTTGGCCGGGGGAAATGAAAAACTGTTTTTT.

This chain links TRBV6-5 with TRBJ2-1, with D unresolved. V lost 6 bases, J lost 10 bases, and 19 bases lay in between. CDR1 and CDR2 (germline): MNHEY, SVGAGI. The CDR3 length is 14 residues. Written as DNA, the CDR3 is TGTGCCAGCAGCGCAGACTTACTTAGCAGCGAGCAGTTCTTC. This translates into CASSADLLSSEQFF.

The CDR3 sequence: CASGKGFQETQYF. CDR3 nucleotide sequence: TGTGCCAGCGGGAAGGGGTTCCAAGAGACCCAGTACTTC. The chain employs TRBV2 and TRBJ2-5, with D possibly matching TRBD1 (5 bases). With 8 bases removed from V and 1 base from J, the gap between germline ends came to 11 bases. CDR1 and CDR2 (germline): SNHLY, FYNNEI. CDR3 size: 13 residues.

A remark on this clone: Other DNA sequences in this sample translate to the same CDR3. The V call is TRBV7-2, the J call TRBJ2-2; unclear D gene. CDR1 and CDR2 (germline): SGHTA, FQGNSA. The CDR3 consists of 12 residues. Deletions cut 5 bases from V and 2 bases from J, with 3 bases between. The CDR3 bases are TGTGCCAGCAGCAAAAACACCGGGGAGCTGTTTTTT. Its protein is CASSKNTGELFF.

The chain couples TRBV5-6 to TRBJ2-7, with 10 bases matching TRBD2. Looked up from germline, CDR1 is SGHDT and CDR2 is YYEEEE. The J segment lost 3 bases and the V segment lost 4 bases, leaving 7 bases of the junction unmatched. CDR3 size: 15 residues. In DNA form, the CDR3 reads TGTGCCAGCAGCAAGGGACTAGCGAGTTACTACGAGCAGTACTTC. This sequence encodes CASSKGLASYYEQYF.

The chain uses TRBV18 and TRBJ2-3; D not certain. V lost 3 bases and J 4 bases, leaving 11 bases between the germline ends. Germline values: CDR1 KGHSH, CDR2 LQKENI. This CDR3 contains 14 residues. The CDR3 bases are TGTGCCAGCTCACCTAATCAGGTTGCAGATACGCAGTATTTT. This codes for CASSPNQVADTQYF.

This clone was observed once. The chain employs TRBV18 and TRBJ2-2; unclear D gene. From germline, CDR1 is KGHSH and CDR2 LQKENI. The V and J ends lost 3 bases and 7 bases respectively, with 12 bases between them. The CDR3 consists of 14 residues. This CDR3 is CASSPTGSHGELFF. In nucleotides, the CDR3 is TGTGCCAGCTCACCCACCGGGTCACACGGGGAGCTGTTTTTT.

J is TRBJ2-7 and V is TRBV6-1; the match to TRBD2 covers 11 bases. J gave up 2 bases and V 7 bases, and 7 bases lay outside the gene matches. Germline-derived CDR1 and CDR2 are MNHNS and SASEGT. This CDR3 is 15 amino acids long. CDR3 in amino acids: CASTLIAGGTYEQYF. The CDR3 bases are TGTGCCAGCACTTTAATAGCGGGAGGGACCTACGAGCAGTACTTC.

The V call is TRBV6-6, the J call TRBJ1-2; possible D gene TRBD1, 5 bases. Trimming stripped 0 bases from V and 7 bases from J, with 12 bases between. CDR3 length equals 14 residues. CDR1 and CDR2 from the germline V gene are MNHNY and SVGAGI (reference sequence). CDR3 DNA sequence: TGTGCCAGCAGTTACTCCGACAGTTCCAGTGGCTACACCTTC. It is translated as CASSYSDSSSGYTF.

This chain connects TRBV27 to TRBJ2-1; no firm D call. V shed 6 bases and J shed 1 base, with 10 bases lying between them. Germline V lookup: CDR1 MNHEY, CDR2 SMNVEV (reference sequence). The CDR3 has 14 amino acids. The CDR3 DNA is TGTGCCAGCAGGGTGGGCGGTTCCTACAATGAGCAGTTCTTC. Protein product: CASRVGGSYNEQFF.

The chain is built from TRBV11-2 and TRBJ1-6; D uncertain. CDR3 length: 14 residues. V was clipped by 1 base and J by 8 bases, with 9 bases between them. CDR1 is SGHAT and CDR2 is FQNNGV in the germline V gene. Here the CDR3 reads CASSLGPTDSPLHF. The CDR3 DNA sequence: TGTGCCAGCAGCTTAGGGCCGACGGATTCACCCCTCCACTTT. Looking up the rest from reference TRBV11-2 and TRBJ1-6 gives the full variable domain: EAGVAQSPRYKIIEKRQSVAFWCNPISGHATLYWYQQILGQGPKLLIQFQNNGVVDDSQLPKDRFSAERLKGVDSTLKIQPAKLEDSAVYLCASSLGPTDSPLHFGNGTRLTVT.

The chain links TRBV2 to TRBJ1-4; D is uncertain. The CDR3 consists of 16 residues. V dropped 4 bases and J dropped 7 bases, with 19 bases sitting between them. CDR1 and CDR2 from the germline V gene are SNHLY and FYNNEI. The DNA of the CDR3 is TGTGCCAGCAGTGGGGAGGGTCCCCCCAGAGGTGAAAAACTGTTTTTT. Protein: CASSGEGPPRGEKLFF.

This clone was found once. This chain uses TRBV2 with TRBJ1-5; D gene uncertain. CDR3 length: 13 residues. V lost 6 bases and J 4 bases, leaving 10 bases between the germline ends. Germline V gene sequence: CDR1 SNHLY, CDR2 FYNNEI. Written as DNA, the CDR3 is TGTGCCAGCAGGGGGTTTCAAAATCAGCCCCAGCATTTT. It specifies CASRGFQNQPQHF.

This chain connects TRBV18 to TRBJ2-2; 7 bases fit TRBD1. This CDR3 has 15 amino acids. The V segment lost 3 bases and the J segment 3 bases; nucleotides outside the gene matches: 4. The V gene's germline CDR1 is KGHSH and CDR2 LQKENI. The CDR3, as DNA: TGTGCCAGCTCACCGTCCACAGGGGACACCGGGGAGCTGTTTTTT. Translated, it gives CASSPSTGDTGELFF.